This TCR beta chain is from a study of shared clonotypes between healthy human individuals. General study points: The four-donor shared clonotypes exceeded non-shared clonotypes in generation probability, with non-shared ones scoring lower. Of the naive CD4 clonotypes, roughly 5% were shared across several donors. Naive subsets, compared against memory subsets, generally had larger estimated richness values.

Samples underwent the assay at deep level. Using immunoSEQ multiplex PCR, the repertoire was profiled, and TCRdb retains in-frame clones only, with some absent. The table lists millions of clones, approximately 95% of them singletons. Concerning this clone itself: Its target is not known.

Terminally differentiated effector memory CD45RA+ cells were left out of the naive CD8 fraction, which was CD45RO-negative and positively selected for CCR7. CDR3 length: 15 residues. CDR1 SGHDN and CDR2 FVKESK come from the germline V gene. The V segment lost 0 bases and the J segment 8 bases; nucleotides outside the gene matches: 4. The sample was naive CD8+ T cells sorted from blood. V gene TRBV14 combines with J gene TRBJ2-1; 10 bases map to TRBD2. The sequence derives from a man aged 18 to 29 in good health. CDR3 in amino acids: CASSQDSGGYDEQFF. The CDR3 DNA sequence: TGTGCCAGCAGCCAAGATAGCGGGGGGTACGATGAGCAGTTCTTC.